These 30 T cell receptor beta chains were all obtained from the same sample, sequenced in a study of cytomegalovirus exposure and HLA in healthy donors. With 60 Vbeta and 13 Jbeta primers, the PCR was carried out. The protocol was immunoSEQ multiplex PCR, while the TCRdb copy is restricted to in-frame clones and leaves out a portion. This sample has about 150,000 clones; roughly 66% occur once, and the top ten carry roughly 1.7%. What was sequenced was PBMCs. The receptors stem from a woman younger than 35 in good health and CMV-seronegative.

This clone showed up just once. J is TRBJ2-3 and V is TRBV5-8, with 7 bases identical to TRBD2. After removal of 0 bases from V and 5 bases from J, the junction contained 3 bases not matched to a gene. Per the germline V gene, CDR1 is SGHTS and CDR2 is YDEGEE. This CDR3 has 14 amino acids. The CDR3, as DNA: TGTGCCAGCAGCTTGGGCGGGGGAGGAGATACGCAGTATTTT. Protein product: CASSLGGGGDTQYF.

This clone was recorded a few times. The chain uses TRBV18 and TRBJ2-3, with D unresolved. In germline, CDR1 is KGHSH, CDR2 LQKENI. The CDR3 runs to 12 residues. Between the trimmed V and J ends, which lost 6 bases and 4 bases, there was a span of 8 bases. The CDR3, as DNA: TGTGCCAGCTCTCTGCCGGCAGATACGCAGTATTTT. This sequence encodes CASSLPADTQYF.

A few counts support this clone. The rearrangement links TRBV10-3 to TRBJ1-6; 8 nucleotides line up with TRBD1. J lost 10 bases, V lost 4 bases, and 9 bases had no gene match. Germline V lookup: CDR1 ENHRY, CDR2 SYGVKD. This CDR3 is 15 amino acids long. The CDR3 loop reads CAISGQTGEESPLHF. The DNA of the CDR3 is TGTGCCATCAGTGGACAGACAGGGGAGGAATCACCCCTCCACTTT.

The chain is built from TRBV6-6 and TRBJ1-4; perhaps TRBD1 as D (5 bases). The germline V gene encodes CDR1 MNHNY and CDR2 SVGAGI (reference sequence). The germline V and J ends were trimmed by 7 bases and 2 bases, with 8 bases remaining between them. The CDR3 covers 13 residues. CDR3: CASKEGTNEKLFF. For the CDR3, the DNA is TGTGCCAGCAAGGAGGGGACTAATGAAAAACTGTTTTTT.

The chain is built from TRBV6-5 and TRBJ1-1; 7 bases agree with TRBD1. The CDR3 runs to 15 residues. V lost 0 bases to trimming and J lost 2 bases; unmatched junction nucleotides: 3. The germline CDR1 and CDR2 sequences are MNHEY and SVGAGI. The CDR3 reads CASSYSGQINTEAFF. In nucleotides, the CDR3 is TGTGCCAGCAGTTACTCGGGACAGATAAACACTGAAGCTTTCTTT.

This clone was detected only once. The V and J genes are TRBV9 and TRBJ2-3; 9 bases fit TRBD2. Trimming at V came to 3 bases and at J to 8 bases, leaving 7 bases not matched to a gene. The CDR3 runs 14 residues. From germline, CDR1 is SGDLS and CDR2 YYNGEE. For the CDR3, the DNA is TGTGCCAGCAGCGAGACTAGCGGCCCGGTTACGCAGTATTTT. Translated, it gives CASSETSGPVTQYF.

The genes are TRBV7-8 and TRBJ1-1; maybe TRBD1 (5 bases). Germline V lookup: CDR1 SGHVS, CDR2 FQNEAQ. With 3 bases removed from V and 2 bases from J, the gap between germline ends came to 19 bases. The CDR3 extends over 17 amino acids. The CDR3 DNA sequence: TGTGCCAGCAGCTTTCGCCCAGCGGGGGTTAAAAACACTGAAGCTTTCTTT. Translated: CASSFRPAGVKNTEAFF.

The chain joins TRBV18 to TRBJ2-7, with 7 positions matching TRBD1. The germline V gene has CDR1 KGHSH and CDR2 LQKENI. The V and J ends lost 2 bases and 4 bases, in that order; junction bases with no gene match: 2. The CDR3 is made up of 13 amino acids. The CDR3 nucleotides are TGTGCCAGCTCACCAGGACAGGAATACGAGCAGTACTTC. Translated, it gives CASSPGQEYEQYF.

This clone was observed once. J is TRBJ2-1 and V is TRBV9; 8 nucleotides agree with TRBD2. In germline, CDR1 is SGDLS, CDR2 YYNGEE. The CDR3 extends over 14 amino acids. The J segment lost 5 bases and the V segment lost 4 bases, leaving 5 bases of the junction unmatched. The CDR3: CASSPHSGDNEQFF. The CDR3 DNA sequence: TGTGCCAGCAGCCCCCATAGCGGGGACAATGAGCAGTTCTTC. Variable domain in full (rest from reference TRBV9 and TRBJ2-1): DSGVTQTPKHLITATGQRVTLRCSPRSGDLSVYWYQQSLDQGLQFLIQYYNGEERAKGNILERFSAQQFPDLHSELNLSSLELGDSALYFCASSPHSGDNEQFFGPGTRLTVL.

This clone has just a few counts. The CDR3 loop reads CTGSREQYF. DNA of the CDR3: TGTACCGGGTCACGGGAGCAGTACTTC. This sequence joins TRBV7-8 and TRBJ2-7; no reliable D call. CDR1 SGHVS and CDR2 FQNEAQ come from the germline V gene. The CDR3 is 9 residues long. Together with reference TRBV7-8 and TRBJ2-7, the CDR3 gives the full variable domain: GAGVSQSPRYKVAKRGQDVALRCDPISGHVSLFWYQQALGQGPEFLTYFQNEAQLDKSGLPSDRFFAERPEGSVSTLKIQRTQQEDSAVYLCTGSREQYFGPGTRLTVT.

The chain couples TRBV2 to TRBJ2-1; the match to TRBD2 covers 7 bases. Losses at the gene ends were 10 bases for V and 3 bases for J; bases not matched to a gene: 6. This CDR3 contains 13 residues. Germline CDR1 and CDR2: SNHLY and FYNNEI. Here the CDR3 reads CATPGRSYNEQFF. The CDR3 nucleotides are TGTGCCACCCCCGGGAGGAGCTACAATGAGCAGTTCTTC.

This chain uses TRBV29-1 with TRBJ2-1, with 7 bases fitting TRBD2. Germline V gene data show CDR1 as SQVTM and CDR2 as ANQGSEA. The CDR3 contains 13 residues. V trimming: 4 bases; J trimming: 3 bases; junction bases outside the gene matches: 3. CDR3 coding DNA: TGCAGCGTTGTGGGGGGGGTCTACAATGAGCAGTTCTTC. Protein: CSVVGGVYNEQFF.

The rearrangement links TRBV29-1 to TRBJ2-3, with 8 nucleotides matching TRBD1. Germline lookup yields CDR1 SQVTM and CDR2 ANQGSEA. The CDR3 has 14 residues. V dropped 4 bases and J dropped 2; count of bases not matched to a gene: 5. As DNA, the CDR3 is TGCAGCGTTGGACAGGGGAGCTACACAGATACGCAGTATTTT. It yields the protein CSVGQGSYTDTQYF.

The CDR3 here is CSAIKDTQYF. In nucleotides, the CDR3 is TGCAGTGCTATTAAAGATACGCAGTATTTT. The gene calls are TRBV20-1 and TRBJ2-3; D gene ambiguous. V dropped 4 bases and J dropped 5 bases, with 4 bases sitting between them. In germline, CDR1 is DFQATT, CDR2 SNEGSKA (reference sequence). The CDR3 runs to 10 residues.

This chain uses TRBV6-1 with TRBJ2-4; possibly TRBD2 for D (6 bases). This CDR3 has 16 residues. Germline V gives CDR1 MNHNS, CDR2 SASEGT. Between the trimmed V and J ends, which lost 4 bases and 0 bases, there was a span of 13 bases. In nucleotides, the CDR3 is TGTGCCAGCAGTGCCTCGGGACTCTTAGCCAAAAACATTCAGTACTTC. Protein: CASSASGLLAKNIQYF.

The rearrangement joins TRBV7-2 to TRBJ2-5, with TRBD1 matching over 8 bases. Per germline, CDR1 SGHTA and CDR2 FQGNSA. The CDR3 spans 12 residues. Trimming at V came to 4 bases and at J to 5 bases, leaving 0 bases not matched to a gene. CDR3 in amino acids: CASSWDRETQYF. The CDR3 DNA is TGTGCCAGCAGCTGGGACAGGGAGACCCAGTACTTC.

This sequence joins TRBV28 and TRBJ1-2, with TRBD1 matching 7 bases. The CDR3 consists of 15 residues. The trim removed 1 base at V and 4 bases at J, leaving 6 bases unmatched. Germline V gene data show CDR1 as MDHEN and CDR2 as SYDVKM. The CDR3 loop reads CASSLSGGTAYGYTF. The CDR3 nucleotides are TGTGCCAGCAGTTTATCAGGGGGTACGGCCTATGGCTACACCTTC.

The V call is TRBV5-8, the J call TRBJ2-7; D not resolved. Trimming removed 0 bases at V and 7 bases at J, with 5 bases between. This CDR3 is built from 11 residues. Germline V gene sequence: CDR1 SGHTS, CDR2 YDEGEE. This CDR3 reads CASSLVREQYV. In DNA, the CDR3 is TGTGCCAGCAGCTTGGTAAGGGAGCAGTACGTC.

The chain links TRBV4-1 to TRBJ2-5; the match to TRBD2 covers 12 bases. The CDR3 spans 17 residues. V gave up 0 bases and J gave up 3 bases; unmatched junction bases: 5. Germline V gene sequence: CDR1 MGHRA, CDR2 YSYEKL. The CDR3 reads CASSQEVRLAGEETQYF. In nucleotides, the CDR3 is TGCGCCAGCAGCCAAGAGGTTCGACTAGCGGGGGAAGAGACCCAGTACTTC.

V usage is TRBV5-1 and J usage is TRBJ1-3; no reliable D call. The CDR3 runs 13 residues. V lost 4 bases, J lost 2 bases, and 7 bases lay in between. Germline loops: CDR1 SGHRS, CDR2 YFSETQ. For the CDR3, the DNA is TGCGCCAGCAGCCCCGGGACTGGAAACACCATATATTTT. Protein sequence: CASSPGTGNTIYF.

The chain links TRBV6-5 to TRBJ1-3; D ambiguous. The ends were cut back, 0 bases at V and 0 bases at J, with 9 bases in the middle. Germline assignment: CDR1 MNHEY and CDR2 SVGAGI. The CDR3 runs 16 residues. CDR3: CASSYSPVSSGNTIYF. CDR3 DNA: TGTGCCAGCAGTTACTCGCCGGTTAGCTCTGGAAACACCATATATTTT.

The chain couples TRBV2 to TRBJ1-5; 7 bases align to TRBD1. Germline CDR1 SNHLY, CDR2 FYNNEI. The CDR3 contains 14 residues. V lost 6 bases and J lost 4; bases outside the gene matches: 6. The CDR3 sequence: CASRTGQVNQPQHF. CDR3 DNA sequence: TGTGCCAGCAGAACCGGACAGGTTAATCAGCCCCAGCATTTT. Supplemented by reference TRBV2 and TRBJ1-5, the full variable domain reads EPEVTQTPSHQVTQMGQEVILRCVPISNHLYFYWYRQILGQKVEFLVSFYNNEISEKSEIFDDQFSVERPDGSNFTLKIRSTKLEDSAMYFCASRTGQVNQPQHFGDGTRLSIL.

In this sample, this clone turned up a few times. The V and J genes are TRBV5-1 and TRBJ1-4; TRBD1 matches at 9 bases. V lost 4 bases to trimming and J lost 7 bases; unmatched junction nucleotides: 11. CDR3 length equals 16 residues. Germline CDR1 reads SGHRS; CDR2 reads YFSETQ. In DNA, the CDR3 is TGCGCCAGCAGCCAAGATCTGGGACAGGGATTTGAAAAACTGTTTTTT. Amino acid sequence: CASSQDLGQGFEKLFF. Full variable domain (outside the CDR3, taken from reference TRBV5-1 and TRBJ1-4): KAGVTQTPRYLIKTRGQQVTLSCSPISGHRSVSWYQQTPGQGLQFLFEYFSETQRNKGNFPGRFSGRQFSNSRSEMNVSTLELGDSALYLCASSQDLGQGFEKLFFGSGTQLSVL.

The chain links TRBV4-2 to TRBJ2-1; a possible D gene is TRBD1 (6 bases). From germline, CDR1 is LGHNA and CDR2 YNFKEQ. This CDR3 has 17 amino acids. The V end was cut by 0 bases, the J end by 7 bases, with 19 bases between. Here the CDR3 DNA reads TGTGCCAGCAGCCAAGATTGGGGCAGGGGAAAGTTTAATGAGCAGTTCTTC. Protein: CASSQDWGRGKFNEQFF.

This chain links TRBV18 with TRBJ2-2; a possible D gene is TRBD1 (6 bases). V was pared by 1 base and J by 1 base, with 10 bases between. Per the germline V gene, CDR1 is KGHSH and CDR2 is LQKENI. The CDR3 consists of 16 residues. CDR3 sequence (DNA): TGTGCCAGCTCACCACAGGAGACAGGGAACACCGGGGAGCTGTTTTTT. Encoded protein: CASSPQETGNTGELFF.

V and J are TRBV9 and TRBJ1-3; a weak D match, TRBD1 (5 bases). With 4 bases removed from V and 1 base from J, the gap between germline ends came to 18 bases. The CDR3 has 17 amino acids. Looked up from germline, CDR1 is SGDLS and CDR2 is YYNGEE. The CDR3 coding sequence is TGTGCCAGCAGCCCATCCCCCCTCTCAGGGTCTGGAAACACCATATATTTT. Amino acid sequence: CASSPSPLSGSGNTIYF.

V usage is TRBV7-2 and J usage is TRBJ1-2, with D maybe TRBD1 (6 bases). V was shortened by 6 bases and J by 6 bases, with 17 bases between the two germline ends. The CDR3 extends over 14 amino acids. Germline V CDR1 and CDR2: SGHTA, FQGNSA. The CDR3 is CASSTRQVFDGYTF. The CDR3 DNA follows: TGTGCCAGCAGTACCCGACAGGTTTTCGATGGCTACACCTTC. The full variable domain, in which reference TRBV7-2 and TRBJ1-2 provide the parts outside the CDR3, is GAGVSQSPSNKVTEKGKDVELRCDPISGHTALYWYRQSLGQGLEFLIYFQGNSAPDKSGLPSDRFSAERTGGSVSTLTIQRTQQEDSAVYLCASSTRQVFDGYTFGSGTRLTVV.

The gene calls are TRBV27 and TRBJ2-5; D possibly corresponds to TRBD2 (5 bases). The DNA end lines up better with TRBJ2-7; the J call may be wrong. The CDR3 totals 12 residues. CDR1 is MNHEY, CDR2 SMNVEV, per germline (reference sequence). The CDR3 DNA reads TGTCCCTCCCGAGGGATAGGCTACGAGCAGTACTTC. Translating it yields CPSRGIGYEQYF.

The rearrangement links TRBV7-8 to TRBJ1-5; weak D call: TRBD1 (6 bases). The V end lost 4 bases, the J end lost 7 bases, and 17 bases lay between the germline ends. Germline CDR1 and CDR2: SGHVS and FQNEAQ. The CDR3 is made up of 15 amino acids. The CDR3 nucleotides read TGTGCCAGCAGCTACGGGGGGGCCCCAGGCCAGCCCCAGCATTTT. Translation gives CASSYGGAPGQPQHF.

The V call is TRBV6-1, the J call TRBJ2-7; possible D gene TRBD1, 6 bases. The CDR3 consists of 13 residues. The ends were cut back, 5 bases at V and 6 bases at J, with 14 bases in the middle. Germline assignment: CDR1 MNHNS and CDR2 SASEGT. CDR3 nucleotide sequence: TGTGCCAGCAGTAAAAACAGGGTTGGCGAGCAGTACTTC. This codes for CASSKNRVGEQYF.